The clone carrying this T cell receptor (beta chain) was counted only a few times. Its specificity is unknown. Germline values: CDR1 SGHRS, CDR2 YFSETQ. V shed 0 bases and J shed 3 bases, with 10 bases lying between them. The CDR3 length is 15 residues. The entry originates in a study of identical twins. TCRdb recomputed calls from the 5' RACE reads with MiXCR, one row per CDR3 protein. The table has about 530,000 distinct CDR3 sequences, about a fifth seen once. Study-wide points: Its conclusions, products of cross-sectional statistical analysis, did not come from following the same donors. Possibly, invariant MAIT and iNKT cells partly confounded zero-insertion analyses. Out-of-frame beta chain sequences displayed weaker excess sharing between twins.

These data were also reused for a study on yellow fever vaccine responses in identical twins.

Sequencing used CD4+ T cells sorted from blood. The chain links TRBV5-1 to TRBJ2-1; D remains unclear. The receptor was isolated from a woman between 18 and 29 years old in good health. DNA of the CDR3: TGCGCCAGCAGCTTGGACAGCCTAAGCTACAATGAGCAGTTCTTC. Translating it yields CASSLDSLSYNEQFF.